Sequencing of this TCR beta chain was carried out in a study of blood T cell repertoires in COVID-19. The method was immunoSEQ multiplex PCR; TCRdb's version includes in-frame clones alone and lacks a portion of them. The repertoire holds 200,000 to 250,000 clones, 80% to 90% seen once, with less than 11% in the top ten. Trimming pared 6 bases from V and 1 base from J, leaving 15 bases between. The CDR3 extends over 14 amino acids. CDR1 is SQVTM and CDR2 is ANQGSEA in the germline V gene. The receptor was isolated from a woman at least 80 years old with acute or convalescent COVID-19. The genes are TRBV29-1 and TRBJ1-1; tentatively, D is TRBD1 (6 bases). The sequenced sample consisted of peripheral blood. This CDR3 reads CSVAAGTTNTEAFF. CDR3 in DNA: TGCAGCGTCGCTGCCGGGACAACGAACACTGAAGCTTTCTTT.